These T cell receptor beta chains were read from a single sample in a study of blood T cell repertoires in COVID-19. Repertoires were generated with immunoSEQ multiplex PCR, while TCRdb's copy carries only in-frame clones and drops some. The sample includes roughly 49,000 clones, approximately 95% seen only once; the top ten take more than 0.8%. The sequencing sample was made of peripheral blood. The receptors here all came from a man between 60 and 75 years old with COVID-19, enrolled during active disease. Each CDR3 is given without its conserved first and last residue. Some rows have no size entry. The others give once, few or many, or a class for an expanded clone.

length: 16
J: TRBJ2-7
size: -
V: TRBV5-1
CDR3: ASSLGLRIGTSGYEQY

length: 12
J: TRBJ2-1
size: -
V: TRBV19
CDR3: ASSSWAPVNEQF

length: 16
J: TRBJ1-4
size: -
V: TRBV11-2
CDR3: ASSLDHSQGARGEKLF

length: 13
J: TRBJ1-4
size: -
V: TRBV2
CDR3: ASSEAGQTNEKLF

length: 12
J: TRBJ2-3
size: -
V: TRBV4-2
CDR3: ASSRGGSTDTQY

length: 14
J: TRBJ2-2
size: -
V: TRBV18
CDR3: ASSPLNRVDTGELF

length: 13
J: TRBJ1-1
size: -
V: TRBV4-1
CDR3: ASSQDVGVSTEAF

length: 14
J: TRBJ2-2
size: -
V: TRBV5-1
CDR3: ASSLRRTSGNGELF

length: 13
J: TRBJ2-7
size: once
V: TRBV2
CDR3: ATGASGGGSYEQY

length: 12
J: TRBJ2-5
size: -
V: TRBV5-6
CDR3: ASSWGTEQETQY

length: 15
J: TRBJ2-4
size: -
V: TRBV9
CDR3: ASSVFGGTGVGNIQY

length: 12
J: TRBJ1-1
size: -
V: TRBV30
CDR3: ARGDRTVNTEAF

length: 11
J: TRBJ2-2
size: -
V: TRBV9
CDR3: ASSVKPTGELF

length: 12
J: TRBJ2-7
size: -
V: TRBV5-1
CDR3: ASSLLTGPDEQY

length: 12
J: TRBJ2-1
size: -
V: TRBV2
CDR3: ARGGTSGLNEQF

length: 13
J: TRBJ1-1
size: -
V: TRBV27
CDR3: ASSDLQGLNTEAF

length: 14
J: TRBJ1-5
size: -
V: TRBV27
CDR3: ASSARTGGEDQPQH

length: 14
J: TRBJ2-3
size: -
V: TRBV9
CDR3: ASSVAASGSTDTQY

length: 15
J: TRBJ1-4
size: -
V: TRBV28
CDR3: ACSQPRSFLTNEKLF

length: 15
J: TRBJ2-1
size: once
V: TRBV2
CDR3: ASSDVRAGVNYNEQF

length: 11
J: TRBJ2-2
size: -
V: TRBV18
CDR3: ASSSTNTGELF

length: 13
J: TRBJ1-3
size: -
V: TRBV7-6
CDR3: ASQHNRGMGNTIY

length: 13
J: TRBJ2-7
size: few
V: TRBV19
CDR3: ASSTPGTGSNEQY

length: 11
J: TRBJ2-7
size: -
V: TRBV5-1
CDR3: ASSKDISYEQY

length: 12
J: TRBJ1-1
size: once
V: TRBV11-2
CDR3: ASRLQYMNTEAF

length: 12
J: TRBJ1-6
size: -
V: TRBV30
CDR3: AWSGQGLYSPLH

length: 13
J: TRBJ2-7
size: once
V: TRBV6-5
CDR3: ASSYGDRRAYEQY

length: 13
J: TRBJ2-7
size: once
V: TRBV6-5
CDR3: ASRAGEISSYEQY

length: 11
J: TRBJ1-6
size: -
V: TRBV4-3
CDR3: ASSQDRGSPLH

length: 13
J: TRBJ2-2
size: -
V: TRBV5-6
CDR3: ASSWDRGRTGELF

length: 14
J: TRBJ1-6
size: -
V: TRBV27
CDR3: ASSLFQGVNNSPLH

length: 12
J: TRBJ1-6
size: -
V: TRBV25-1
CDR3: ASSETGGGSPLH

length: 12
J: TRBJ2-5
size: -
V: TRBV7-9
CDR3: ASSLWTGQETQY

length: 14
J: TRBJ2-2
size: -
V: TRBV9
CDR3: ASSVGGTLNTGELF

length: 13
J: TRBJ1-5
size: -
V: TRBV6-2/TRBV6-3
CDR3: ASSYMGRRGQPQH

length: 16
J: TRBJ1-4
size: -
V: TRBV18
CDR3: ASSAAGTGLARGEKLF

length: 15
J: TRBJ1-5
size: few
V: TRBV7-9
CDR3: ASSLGSIRDVNQPQH

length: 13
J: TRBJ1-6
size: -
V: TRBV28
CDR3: ASSPDRIRNSPLH

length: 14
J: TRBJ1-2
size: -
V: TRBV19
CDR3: ASSIVGQARSYGYT

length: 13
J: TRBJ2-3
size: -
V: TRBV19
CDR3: ASSRGALGPDTQY

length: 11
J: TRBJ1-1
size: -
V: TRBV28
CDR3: ASSFPGNTEAF

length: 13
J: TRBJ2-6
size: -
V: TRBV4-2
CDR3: ASSQDSSGANVLT

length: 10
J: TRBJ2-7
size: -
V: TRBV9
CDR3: ASSRDTYEQY

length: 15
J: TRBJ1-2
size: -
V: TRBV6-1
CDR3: ASSEAGWTAVNYGYT

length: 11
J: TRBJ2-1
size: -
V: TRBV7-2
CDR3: ASSLEGALEQF

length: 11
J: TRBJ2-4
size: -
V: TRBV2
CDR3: ASNSLDKTGLY

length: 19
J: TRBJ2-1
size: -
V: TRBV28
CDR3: ASSGIFKPGLAGGTYNEQF

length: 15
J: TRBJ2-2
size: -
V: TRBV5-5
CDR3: ASSLTGLAVRTGELF

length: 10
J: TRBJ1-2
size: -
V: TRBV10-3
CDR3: AISETDYGYT

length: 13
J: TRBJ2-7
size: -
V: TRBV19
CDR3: ASSSTGGGSYEQY

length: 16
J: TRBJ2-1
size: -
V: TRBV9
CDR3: ASSRLSSGSFTYNEQF

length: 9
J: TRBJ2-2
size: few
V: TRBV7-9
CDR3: ASSRTGELF

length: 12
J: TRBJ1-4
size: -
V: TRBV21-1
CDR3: ASSRTGVGEKLF

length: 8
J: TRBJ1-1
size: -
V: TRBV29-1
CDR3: SVAQVEAF

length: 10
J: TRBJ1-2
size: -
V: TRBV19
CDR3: ASRARGEGYT

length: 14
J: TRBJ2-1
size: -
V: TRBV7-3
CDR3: ASSLGLAGGYNEQF

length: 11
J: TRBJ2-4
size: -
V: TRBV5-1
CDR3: ASSSSDGNIQY

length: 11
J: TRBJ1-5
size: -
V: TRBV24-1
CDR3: ATSGQYNQPQH

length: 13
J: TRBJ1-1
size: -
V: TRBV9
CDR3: ASSVGTDSNTEAF